This T cell receptor beta chain derives from a study of blood T cell repertoires in COVID-19. Background on the study: The analysed material was cDNA or gDNA that came from T cells, B-cell-depleted T cells, or PBMCs.

TCRdb's table, derived via immunoSEQ multiplex PCR, lists solely in-frame clones and lacks some. The repertoire has approximately 130,000 clones, approximately 71% of them found once; the top ten carry over 6.5%. CDR3 length: 16 amino acids. Per germline, CDR1 SGHRS and CDR2 YFSETQ. With 0 bases clipped from V and 8 bases from J, the junction kept 9 bases outside the gene matches. The sequenced sample consisted of peripheral blood. The sequence came from a human donor in a cohort sampled during active COVID-19. This rearrangement joins TRBV5-1 to TRBJ1-2; 11 bases fit TRBD1. The DNA of the CDR3 is TGCGCCAGCAGCTTGGGCCTCGGGACAGGGGGTGACGGCTACACCTTC. This codes for CASSLGLGTGGDGYTF. Full variable domain (rest looked up from reference TRBV5-1 and TRBJ1-2): KAGVTQTPRYLIKTRGQQVTLSCSPISGHRSVSWYQQTPGQGLQFLFEYFSETQRNKGNFPGRFSGRQFSNSRSEMNVSTLELGDSALYLCASSLGLGTGGDGYTFGSGTRLTVV.